These 30 T cell receptor beta chains originate from one sample sequenced in a study of T cell repertoires in cytomegalovirus infection. TCRdb itself ran the reads through MiXCR, one entry per CDR3 protein. The profile shows about 920,000 distinct CDR3 sequences, roughly a third of them singletons. No cognate antigen is known for these TCRs. The material sequenced was cultured CD8+ T cells from PBMCs, taken from culture after CMV antigen stimulation. These receptors came from a human donor in good health (CMV status not recorded). Some clones in this sample may be carry-over from other donors' samples.

This clonotype was detected a few times. This chain uses TRBV7-9 with TRBJ1-2; D gene ambiguous. The V gene's germline CDR1 is SEHNR and CDR2 FQNEAQ (reference sequence). The CDR3 covers 17 residues. V lost 5 bases, J lost 7 bases, and 26 bases lay in between. The CDR3, as DNA: TGTGCCAGCAGCCCACCAAGGGATGTAGGCGTAATACCTGGCTACACCTTC. This gives the protein CASSPPRDVGVIPGYTF.

This sequence joins TRBV20-1 and TRBJ2-1; 7 nucleotides line up with TRBD1. The trim removed 4 bases at V and 3 bases at J, leaving 12 bases unmatched. The CDR3 totals 16 residues. The germline gives CDR1 DFQATT, CDR2 SNEGSKA (reference sequence). This CDR3 is CSATTTGIGSYNEQFF. The CDR3 coding sequence is TGCAGTGCTACCACGACAGGGATCGGTAGCTACAATGAGCAGTTCTTC.

The chain uses TRBV28 and TRBJ2-2, with D perhaps TRBD2 (6 bases). Germline V gene data show CDR1 as MDHEN and CDR2 as SYDVKM. Deletions cut 8 bases from V and 0 bases from J, with 16 bases between. This CDR3 has 16 residues. The CDR3 loop is CASSSGDSANTGELFF. The CDR3 DNA sequence: TGTGCCAGCTCAAGTGGGGACTCCGCGAACACCGGGGAGCTGTTTTTT.

The DNA of the CDR3 is TGTGCCAGCAGCCCAGGACAGGGGCTCTCCTACGAGCAGTACTTC. It yields the protein CASSPGQGLSYEQYF. The chain uses TRBV7-6 and TRBJ2-7, with TRBD1 matching 9 bases. The germline gives CDR1 SGHVS, CDR2 FNYEAQ. This CDR3 is 15 amino acids long. V lost 5 bases and J lost 0; bases outside the gene matches: 5.

Only a few counts were recorded for this clonotype. The chain joins TRBV7-9 to TRBJ1-2; D unresolved. Germline CDR1 reads SEHNR; CDR2 reads FQNEAQ (reference sequence). The V end was cut by 5 bases, the J end by 6 bases, with 13 bases between. There are 13 residues in the CDR3. In nucleotides, the CDR3 is TGTGCCAGCAGCCTTCGACCGGTAGATGGCTACACCTTC. Translated, it gives CASSLRPVDGYTF.

The sample holds a few counts of this clonotype. The chain uses TRBV6-6 and TRBJ1-1; perhaps TRBD1 as D (6 bases). Germline CDR1 is MNHNY and CDR2 is SVGAGI (reference sequence). V was trimmed by 6 bases and J by 3 bases, leaving 17 bases between them. The CDR3 is 15 amino acids. CDR3 region: CASRALQGSDTEAFF. CDR3 nucleotide sequence: TGTGCCAGCAGAGCCCTTCAGGGGTCGGACACTGAAGCTTTCTTT.

As to this clonotype: An end of the junction does not agree with germline; a read error may underlie this. The genes are TRBV7-4 and TRBJ2-1; 7 nucleotides agree with TRBD1. This CDR3 region has 16 residues. CDR1 SGHVT and CDR2 SQSDAQ come from the germline V gene. This CDR3 is CVSSSQTGSSYNEQFF. The CDR3 bases are TGTGTCAGCAGCAGTCAGACAGGGAGCTCCTACAATGAGCAGTTCTTC. The whole variable domain, filled in from reference TRBV7-4 and TRBJ2-1, reads GAGVSQSPRYKVAKRGRDVALRCDSISGHVTLYWYRQTLGQGSEVLTYSQSDAQRDKSGRPSGRFSAERPERSVSTLKIQRTEQGDSAVYLCVSSSQTGSSYNEQFFGPGTRLTVL.

This clonotype appeared many times. The CDR3 spells CASSFLGLYNEQFF. CDR3 in DNA: TGTGCCAGCAGCTTCCTGGGACTGTACAATGAGCAGTTCTTC. The chain recombines TRBV7-2 with TRBJ2-1, with D possibly matching TRBD2 (6 bases). Trimming removed 3 bases from V and 4 bases from J, with 10 bases in between. The CDR3 spans 14 residues. Per germline, CDR1 SGHTA and CDR2 FQGNSA.

This clonotype was seen more than once but under ten times. A junction boundary mismatches the germline segment, possibly from a read error. The genes are TRBV20-1 and TRBJ2-3; 13 bases align to TRBD2. In germline, CDR1 is DFQATT, CDR2 SNEGSKA (reference sequence). The CDR3 spans 10 residues. This CDR3 reads CSATSGGPMF. The CDR3 coding sequence is TGCAGCGCGACTAGCGGGGGGCCCATGTTT.

This clonotype was seen only once. CDR3 nucleotide sequence: TGTGCCAGCAGTATTCTACCCGGGGGCACCGGGGAGCTGTTTTTT. Amino acid sequence: CASSILPGGTGELFF. V gene TRBV6-2 or TRBV6-3 combines with J gene TRBJ2-2, with D perhaps matching TRBD2 (6 bases). CDR1 and CDR2 from the germline V gene are MNHEY and SVGEGT. Trimming took off 5 bases at V and 4 bases at J, with 14 bases between the two ends. The CDR3 runs 15 residues.

This clonotype was counted many times. The V and J genes are TRBV7-2 and TRBJ2-2, with a weak D call TRBD2 (5 bases). The CDR3 extends over 16 amino acids. The germline V gene encodes CDR1 SGHTA and CDR2 FQGNSA. V gave up 1 base and J gave up 4 bases, with 13 bases separating them. The CDR3, as DNA: TGTGCCAGCAGCTTAGATCCAGCGGTATTCACCGGGGAGCTGTTTTTT. As protein: CASSLDPAVFTGELFF.

V is TRBV2 and J is TRBJ1-5, with TRBD1 identical over 11 bases. From germline, CDR1 is SNHLY and CDR2 FYNNEI. This CDR3 contains 19 residues. Trimming removed 2 bases from V and 0 bases from J; junction bases left unmatched: 9. In DNA, the CDR3 is TGTGCCAGCAGTGAATTTACGGGACAGGGGGTTTATAGCAATCAGCCCCAGCATTTT. It yields the protein CASSEFTGQGVYSNQPQHF.

DNA for the CDR3: TGTGCCATCGGGACTTCATTCTACAATGAGCAGTTCTTC. Protein sequence: CAIGTSFYNEQFF. This chain links TRBV27 with TRBJ2-1; a possible D gene is TRBD2 (6 bases). Trimming left V 10 bases short and J 3 bases short, with 13 bases between. Germline CDR1 is MNHEY and CDR2 is SMNVEV (reference sequence). The CDR3 runs to 13 residues.

V is TRBV6-5 and J is TRBJ2-1, with TRBD2 matching 7 bases. V gave up 7 bases and J gave up 7 bases; unmatched junction bases: 13. Germline lookup yields CDR1 MNHEY and CDR2 SVGAGI. The CDR3 covers 15 residues. Here the CDR3 reads CASTPGEGIWNEQFF. DNA of the CDR3: TGTGCCAGCACCCCGGGGGAGGGAATTTGGAATGAGCAGTTCTTC.

The V call is TRBV29-1, the J call TRBJ2-7; weak D call: TRBD2 (5 bases). There are 15 residues in the CDR3. The ends were cut back, 1 base at V and 7 bases at J, with 20 bases in the middle. Germline loops: CDR1 SQVTM, CDR2 ANQGSEA. In DNA, the CDR3 is TGCAGCGTTGAAGTCTACGGGATACCTACACGAGAGCAGTACTTC. Its protein is CSVEVYGIPTREQYF.

This clonotype was seen only a few times. The V gene is TRBV6-2 or TRBV6-3, the J gene TRBJ1-1, with 8 bases matching TRBD1. Trimming removed 11 bases from V and 5 bases from J; junction bases left unmatched: 7. The CDR3 extends over 12 amino acids. The germline V gene has CDR1 MNHEY and CDR2 SVGEGT. The CDR3 DNA reads as TGTGCCGCGGGCAGGGGGCGAACTGAAGCTTTCTTT. Translation gives CAAGRGRTEAFF.

The chain employs TRBV6-6 and TRBJ2-7; no firm D call. The CDR3 consists of 11 residues. Per germline, CDR1 MNHNY and CDR2 SVGAGI (reference sequence). V dropped 8 bases and J dropped 2 bases, with 7 bases sitting between them. CDR3 DNA sequence: TGTGCCAGCGCCGAAGCCTACGAGCAGTACTTC. Its translation: CASAEAYEQYF.

This clonotype was seen ten or more times. The rearrangement links TRBV6-5 to TRBJ1-5, with no clear D. Trimming cost V 2 bases and J 0 bases, with 2 bases left between them. Germline loops: CDR1 MNHEY, CDR2 SVGAGI. The CDR3 loop spans 13 amino acids. This chain's CDR3 is CASSYGSNQPQHF. The CDR3 DNA sequence: TGTGCCAGCAGTTACGGTAGCAATCAGCCCCAGCATTTT.

The gene calls are TRBV7-6 and TRBJ1-1; 9 bases line up with TRBD1. CDR3 length: 15 residues. Germline V CDR1 and CDR2: SGHVS, FNYEAQ. The junction had 3 bases not matched to a gene; V was cut back by 3 bases and J by 1 base. The CDR3 loop is CASSFWTGENTEAFF. The CDR3 DNA sequence: TGTGCCAGCAGCTTCTGGACAGGGGAGAACACTGAAGCTTTCTTT.

This rearrangement joins TRBV9 to TRBJ2-3; a weak D match, TRBD2 (5 bases). Germline values: CDR1 SGDLS, CDR2 YYNGEE. Trimming stripped 2 bases from V and 5 bases from J, with 15 bases between. This CDR3 is built from 15 residues. DNA of the CDR3: TGTGCCAGCAGCGTCGAGGGTCCTATGGGAGATACGCAGTATTTT. It codes for CASSVEGPMGDTQYF.

This clonotype was recorded at least ten times. The CDR3 DNA follows: TGTGCCAGCAGTGTTTCCCGGGGGTACTCCTACGAGCAGTACGTC. Protein: CASSVSRGYSYEQYV. J is TRBJ2-7 and V is TRBV6-1, with D tentatively TRBD2 (6 bases). From germline, CDR1 is MNHNS and CDR2 SASEGT. V was cut by 4 bases and J by 0 bases, with 13 bases left in between. This CDR3 is 15 amino acids long.

This chain connects TRBV3-1 to TRBJ1-3; D remains unclear. The CDR3 runs 16 residues. V was clipped by 1 base and J by 0 bases, with 10 bases between them. In germline, CDR1 is LGHDT, CDR2 YNNKEL (reference sequence). Written as DNA, the CDR3 is TGTGCCAGCAGCCAAGGATGGCAGGCCTCTGGAAACACCATATATTTT. As protein: CASSQGWQASGNTIYF. Full variable domain (rest looked up from reference TRBV3-1 and TRBJ1-3): DTAVSQTPKYLVTQMGNDKSIKCEQNLGHDTMYWYKQDSKKFLKIMFSYNNKELIINETVPNRFSPKSPDKAHLNLHINSLELGDSAVYFCASSQGWQASGNTIYFGEGSWLTVV.

This clonotype was counted between two and nine times. The chain employs TRBV12-3 or TRBV12-4 and TRBJ1-5; 7 bases line up with TRBD1. The CDR3 totals 13 residues. Losses at the gene ends were 4 bases for V and 8 bases for J; bases not matched to a gene: 5. CDR3 amino acids: CASSWGQSEPQHF. The CDR3 nucleotides read TGTGCCAGCAGTTGGGGACAGTCCGAGCCCCAGCATTTT.

The chain couples TRBV5-1 to TRBJ2-1; the D is unclear. CDR3 length: 14 amino acids. The V and J ends lost 3 bases and 2 bases respectively, with 9 bases between them. Germline V gives CDR1 SGHRS, CDR2 YFSETQ. CDR3 sequence (DNA): TGCGCCAGCAGCTCGAGTTCCCCCTACAATGAGCAGTTCTTC. Translating gives CASSSSSPYNEQFF.

To note about this clonotype: It may be a read error: a sequence one base away is much more abundant. This sequence joins TRBV7-2 and TRBJ2-3; D is unclear. The V end was cut by 2 bases, the J end by 6 bases, with 24 bases between. CDR1 SGHTA and CDR2 FQGNSA come from the germline V gene. CDR3 size: 18 residues. CDR3 coding DNA: TGTGCCAGCAGCTTAAATAGGGCTCGGGTTTCCCTAGTGGATACGCAGTATTTT. Protein product: CASSLNRARVSLVDTQYF.

In its sample, this clonotype was seen a few times. V and J are TRBV6-2 or TRBV6-3 and TRBJ2-4, with 7 bases identical to TRBD2. The ends lost 11 bases at V and 4 bases at J; junction bases unmatched: 11. Germline V gene sequence: CDR1 MNHEY, CDR2 SVGEGT. The CDR3 totals 14 residues. The CDR3 DNA is TGTGCCGGACATAGAGCGGGGAGGAAAAACATTCAGTACTTC. The encoded protein is CAGHRAGRKNIQYF.

This clonotype was picked up many times. This chain joins TRBV7-8 and TRBJ1-2; the match to TRBD1 covers 8 bases. The CDR3 is made up of 17 amino acids. Germline-derived CDR1 and CDR2 are SGHVS and FQNEAQ. Trimming removed 5 bases from V and 1 base from J; junction bases left unmatched: 12. For the CDR3, the DNA is TGTGCCAGCAGCACCGGGGACAGGAGTCGACTTAACTATGGCTACACCTTC. Translating it yields CASSTGDRSRLNYGYTF.

This clonotype was seen repeatedly, ten times or more. This sequence joins TRBV12-3 or TRBV12-4 and TRBJ2-2, with D unresolved. The CDR3 sequence is 12 residues long. The V gene lost 3 bases and the J gene lost 5 bases, with 4 bases spanning the gap. CDR3 residues: CASSFGTGELFF. In nucleotides, the CDR3 is TGTGCCAGCAGTTTCGGGACCGGGGAGCTGTTTTTT.

Only a few counts were recorded for this clonotype. The gene calls are TRBV6-1 and TRBJ2-1, with a tentative D call TRBD1 (6 bases). CDR1 MNHNS and CDR2 SASEGT come from the germline V gene. The CDR3 contains 15 residues. Trimming stripped 6 bases from V and 0 bases from J, with 12 bases between. CDR3 DNA: TGTGCCAGCAGCAAAGACAGGAGCTCCTACAATGAGCAGTTCTTC. This codes for CASSKDRSSYNEQFF.

The V and J genes are TRBV6-6 and TRBJ1-4; TRBD1 is a possible D gene (5 bases). Germline V CDR1 and CDR2: MNHNY, SVGAGI (reference sequence). This CDR3 has 13 residues. Between the trimmed V and J ends, which lost 3 bases and 8 bases, there was a span of 10 bases. Here the CDR3 DNA reads TGTGCCAGCAGTTATGGGGCGGCGGAAAAACTGTTTTTT. It specifies CASSYGAAEKLFF.